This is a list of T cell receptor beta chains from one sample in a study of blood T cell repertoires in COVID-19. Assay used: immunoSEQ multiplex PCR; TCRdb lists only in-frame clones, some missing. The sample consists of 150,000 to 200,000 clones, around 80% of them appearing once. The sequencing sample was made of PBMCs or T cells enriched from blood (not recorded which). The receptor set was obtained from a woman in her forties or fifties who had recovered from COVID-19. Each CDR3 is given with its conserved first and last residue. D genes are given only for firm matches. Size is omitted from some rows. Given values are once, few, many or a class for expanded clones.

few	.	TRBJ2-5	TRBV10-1	TGCGCCAGCGGTGGGGAGGAGGGGAAGACCCAGTACTTC	CASGGEEGKTQYF
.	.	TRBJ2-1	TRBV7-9	TGTGCCAGCAGCTTAGGGGCTTCAGGGCCGTACAATGAGCAGTTCTTC	CASSLGASGPYNEQFF
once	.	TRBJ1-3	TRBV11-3	TGTGCCAGCAGCTTATCCCTTCCTCCGCGGAACACCATATATTTT	CASSLSLPPRNTIYF
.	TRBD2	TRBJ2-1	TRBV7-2	TGTGCCAGCAGCTTAGTGGGGACTAGCGGGAGTAATGAGCAGTTCTTC	CASSLVGTSGSNEQFF
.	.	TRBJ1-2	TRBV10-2	TGCGCCAGCAGTTTTGACCTTAGCTCTGGCTACACCTTC	CASSFDLSSGYTF
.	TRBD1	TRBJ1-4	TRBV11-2	TGTGCCAGCAGCCTTGGACAGGGCGAAAAACTGTTTTTT	CASSLGQGEKLFF
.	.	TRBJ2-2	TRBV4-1	TGCGCCAGCAGCCAACTCGCAGGGGTCTCGGGGGAGCTGTTTTTT	CASSQLAGVSGELFF
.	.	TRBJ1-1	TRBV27	TGTGCCAGCAGTTTATCGATGGGGGGGAACACTGAAGCTTTCTTT	CASSLSMGGNTEAFF
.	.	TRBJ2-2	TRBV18	TGTGCCAGCTCACCGATGACAGGGAACACCGGGGAGCTGTTTTTT	CASSPMTGNTGELFF
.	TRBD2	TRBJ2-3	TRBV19	TGTGCAGCTTCGAGCGGGGGTTCAGATACGCAGTATTTT	CAASSGGSDTQYF
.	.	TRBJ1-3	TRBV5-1	TGCGCCAGCAGCTTGGGGAGCTCTGGAAACACCATATATTTT	CASSLGSSGNTIYF
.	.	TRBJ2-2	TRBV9	TGTGCCAGCAGCGAGGGGATTAGGTTAAACACCGGGGAGCTGTTTTTT	CASSEGIRLNTGELFF
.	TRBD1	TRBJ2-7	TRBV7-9	TGTGCCAGCAGCTTAGATCGACAGGGAAGGGCCTACGAGCAGTACTTC	CASSLDRQGRAYEQYF
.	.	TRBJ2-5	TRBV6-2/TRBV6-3	TGTGCCAGCAGCCCACCGGGACTAGAGACCCAGTACTTC	CASSPPGLETQYF
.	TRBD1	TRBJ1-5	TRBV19	TGTGCCAGTAGTACAACCGGGACAGGGAATCAGCCCCAGCATTTT	CASSTTGTGNQPQHF
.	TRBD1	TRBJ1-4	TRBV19	TGTGCCAGTTCACGTGCCGGGACAGGGGCCCCTGCAACTAATGAAAAACTGTTTTTT	CASSRAGTGAPATNEKLFF
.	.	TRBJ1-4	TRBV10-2	TGCGCCAGCAGTCGAACTAATGAAAAACTGTTTTTT	CASSRTNEKLFF
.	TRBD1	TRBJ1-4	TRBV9	TGTGCCAGCAGCGGAGGGACAGCCGAAAAACTGTTTTTT	CASSGGTAEKLFF
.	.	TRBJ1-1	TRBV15	TGTGCCACCAGCAGACCCGGCGGGACCCGGAACACTGAAGCTTTCTTT	CATSRPGGTRNTEAFF
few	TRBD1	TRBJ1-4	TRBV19	TGTGCCAGTAGTATCGGACAGGCCTGGGAACTGTTTTTT	CASSIGQAWELFF
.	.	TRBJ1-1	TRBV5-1	TGCGCCAGCAGCCGCGGGGACGGTCAGAACACTGAAGCTTTCTTT	CASSRGDGQNTEAFF
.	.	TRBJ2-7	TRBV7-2	TGTGCCAGCAGCTTAGGTCCAGGACTCGTCTCCTACGAGCAGTACTTC	CASSLGPGLVSYEQYF
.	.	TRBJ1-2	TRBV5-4	TGTGCCAGCAGCTTGGACGGGAACTATGGCTACACCTTC	CASSLDGNYGYTF
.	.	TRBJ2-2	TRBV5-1	TGCGCCAGCAGCTTGTCACAGGTGGCCGGGGAGCTGTTTTTT	CASSLSQVAGELFF
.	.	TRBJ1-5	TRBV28	TGTGCCAGCAGTTTGTATAGCAATCAGCCCCAGCATTTT	CASSLYSNQPQHF
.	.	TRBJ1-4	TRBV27	TGTGCCAGCAGTTCACTTCTAAGACAGACGGAAAAACTGTTTTTT	CASSSLLRQTEKLFF
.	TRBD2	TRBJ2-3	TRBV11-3	TGTGCCAGCCTTGGGGGGGGCACAGATACGCAGTATTTT	CASLGGGTDTQYF
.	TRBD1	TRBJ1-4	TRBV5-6	TGTGCCAGCAGCCCGAGGGGGACAGTCGGCGAAAAACTGTTTTTT	CASSPRGTVGEKLFF
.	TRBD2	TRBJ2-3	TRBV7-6	TGTGCCAGCAGCGTAGGGACTAGCGGCCGCACAGATACGCAGTATTTT	CASSVGTSGRTDTQYF
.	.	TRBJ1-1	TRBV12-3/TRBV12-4	TGTGCCAGCAGTCGGACAGACTACACTGAAGCTTTCTTT	CASSRTDYTEAFF
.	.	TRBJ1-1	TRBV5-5	TGTGCCAGCAGCTTGACAGCGAACACTGAAGCTTTCTTT	CASSLTANTEAFF
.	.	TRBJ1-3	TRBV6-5	TGTGCCAGCAGGGTCACAGGGTCTGGAAACACCATATATTTT	CASRVTGSGNTIYF
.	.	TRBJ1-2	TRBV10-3	TGTGCCATCAGTGAGAGTCAGGGATCCTATGGCTACACCTTC	CAISESQGSYGYTF
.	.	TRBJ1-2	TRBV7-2	TGTGCCAGCAGCTTAGCGGTTTGGTCGGGGGGGTATGGCTACACCTTC	CASSLAVWSGGYGYTF
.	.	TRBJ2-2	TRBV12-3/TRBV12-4	TGTGCCAGCAGTCCCCTAGCCGGGGAGCTGTTTTTT	CASSPLAGELFF
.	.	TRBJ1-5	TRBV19	TGTGCCAGTAGTATCACCGCGGGGCAGCCCCAGCATTTT	CASSITAGQPQHF
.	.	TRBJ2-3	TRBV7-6	TGTGCCAGCAGCTTAGCGATAGAAGCCACAGATACGCAGTATTTT	CASSLAIEATDTQYF
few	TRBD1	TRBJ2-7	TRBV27	TGTGCCAGCAGCCGGACAGGGGGCGTCGAGCAGTACTTC	CASSRTGGVEQYF
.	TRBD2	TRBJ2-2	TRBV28	TGTGCCAGCAGGATGATTCTAGCGGGATACACCGGGGAGCTGTTTTTT	CASRMILAGYTGELFF